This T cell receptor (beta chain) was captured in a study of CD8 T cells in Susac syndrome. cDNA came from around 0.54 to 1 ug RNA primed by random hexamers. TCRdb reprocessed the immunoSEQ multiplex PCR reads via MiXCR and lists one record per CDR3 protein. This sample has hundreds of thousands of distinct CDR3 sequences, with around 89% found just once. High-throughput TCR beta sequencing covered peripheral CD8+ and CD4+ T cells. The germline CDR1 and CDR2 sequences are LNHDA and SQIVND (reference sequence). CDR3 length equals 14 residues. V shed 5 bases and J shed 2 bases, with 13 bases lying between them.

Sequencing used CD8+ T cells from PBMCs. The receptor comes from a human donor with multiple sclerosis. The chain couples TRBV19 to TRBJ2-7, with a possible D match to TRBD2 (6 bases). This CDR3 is CASSVAELAYEQYF. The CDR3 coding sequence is TGTGCCAGTAGTGTAGCGGAACTCGCCTACGAGCAGTACTTC.